Below are 5 T cell receptor beta chains sequenced from a single sample in a study of T cells in Graves' hyperthyroidism and ophthalmopathy. From RNA transcripts, TCR beta CDR3 regions were amplified. HTBI primers were the set used in a first-round RT-PCR of the TCR CDR3. TCRdb reprocessed the multiplex PCR reads via MiXCR and lists one record per CDR3 protein. This table has approximately 200,000 distinct CDR3 sequences, approximately 16% appearing once. Sequencing was done on a sample of blood. These receptor sequences come from a man in his forties or fifties with Graves' hyperthyroidism.

This clonotype has at least ten counts. The rearrangement joins TRBV30 to TRBJ2-5; 7 bases fit TRBD1. Trimming took 2 bases from V and 6 from J; bases not matched to a gene: 12. The length of the CDR3 is 15 residues. CDR1 GTSNPN and CDR2 SVGIG come from the germline V gene (reference sequence). The CDR3 reads CAWSWDSPSVKTQYF. Written as DNA, the CDR3 is TGTGCCTGGAGTTGGGACAGCCCCTCGGTGAAGACCCAGTACTTC.

The chain has TRBV11-2 and TRBJ2-1; D remains unclear. The CDR3 is 12 amino acids. V shed 5 bases and J shed 6 bases, with 8 bases lying between them. Germline V lookup: CDR1 SGHAT, CDR2 FQNNGV. CDR3 sequence: CASSPLTNEQFF. For the CDR3, the DNA is TGTGCCAGCAGCCCCCTCACCAATGAGCAGTTCTTC.

The chain employs TRBV6-9 and TRBJ1-2, with D tentatively TRBD1 (6 bases). Germline assignment: CDR1 MNHGY and CDR2 SVAAGI. V was pared by 3 bases and J by 4 bases, with 12 bases between. This CDR3 is built from 14 residues. The CDR3 reads CASSYADRSYGYTF. The CDR3 DNA is TGTGCCAGCAGTTACGCCGACAGGAGCTATGGCTACACCTTC.

The rearrangement uses TRBV6-2 or TRBV6-3 and TRBJ2-7; no clear D. The CDR3 totals 13 residues. V was trimmed by 8 bases and J by 1 base, leaving 12 bases between them. CDR1 and CDR2 (germline): MNHEY, SVGEGT. The CDR3 region is CASLSTDSYEQYF. CDR3 coding DNA: TGTGCCAGCTTGTCAACGGATTCCTACGAGCAGTACTTC.

A remark on this clonotype: One junction end disagrees with the germline gene, perhaps due to a read error. V gene TRBV7-2 combines with J gene TRBJ1-1; no reliable D call. This CDR3 has 13 amino acids. CDR1 is SGHTA, CDR2 FQGNSA, per germline. This CDR3 is CASGLEAGRVTFF. DNA of the CDR3: TGTGCCAGCGGCTTAGAGGCGGGGAGGGTAACTTTCTTT. The variable domain in full, with the rest retrieved from reference TRBV7-2 and TRBJ1-1, is GAGVSQSPSNKVTEKGKDVELRCDPISGHTALYWYRQSLGQGLEFLIYFQGNSAPDKSGLPSDRFSAERTGGSVSTLTIQRTQQEDSAVYLCASGLEAGRVTFFGQGTRLTVV.